This paragraph covers one T cell receptor (beta chain) sequence. The sample belongs to a study of OX40 agonist ivuxolimab in advanced cancers. Assay: immunoSEQ multiplex PCR; the TCRdb copy retains only in-frame clones and omits some. Here the sample spans about 33,000 clones, 84% being singletons. The sequencing here drew on CD4+ or CD8+ T cells sorted from blood, taken in a trial of the OX40 agonist ivuxolimab. This clonotype was obtained from an adult with an advanced solid tumor such as melanoma, head and neck, liver or kidney cancer.

CDR3 DNA sequence: TGTGCCAGCAGCTTTGGGGACTCCTACAATGAGCAGTTCTTC. This sequence encodes CASSFGDSYNEQFF. The chain is built from TRBV7-9 and TRBJ2-1; D is unresolved. CDR1 SEHNR and CDR2 FQNEAQ come from the germline V gene (reference sequence). This CDR3 is built from 14 residues. The V and J ends lost 3 bases and 0 bases respectively, with 6 bases between them.